The rows below give T cell receptor beta chains drawn from one sample of a study of blood T cell repertoires in COVID-19. Clones were sequenced by immunoSEQ multiplex PCR, and TCRdb holds only the in-frame ones, with some missing. This sample has fewer than 350,000 clones, with roughly 88% found just once. Sequenced material: peripheral blood. These receptors all stem from a man aged 18 to 35 with active or convalescent COVID-19. Each CDR3 is given with its conserved first and last residue. A D gene is named only where the DNA matches it firmly. The listing skips clone size in some rows; elsewhere it reads once, few, many or a size class.

abundance	j_gene	v_gene	d_gene	CDR3aa	CDR3nt
NA	TRBJ1-1	TRBV5-6	NA	CASSAPGPGDTEAFF	TGTGCCAGCAGCGCGCCGGGGCCAGGGGACACTGAAGCTTTCTTT
NA	TRBJ2-2	TRBV6-6	TRBD1	CASSPTGTPNTGELFF	TGTGCCAGCAGTCCGACAGGGACCCCGAACACCGGGGAGCTGTTTTTT
NA	TRBJ2-1	TRBV28	NA	CASSQRFAGLPNNEQFF	TGTGCCAGCAGTCAAAGGTTTGCTGGGCTACCTAACAATGAGCAGTTCTTC
NA	TRBJ2-1	TRBV6-5	NA	CASSYGLWGVGEQFF	TGTGCCAGCAGTTACGGGCTCTGGGGGGTAGGTGAGCAGTTCTTC
NA	TRBJ1-1	TRBV19	NA	CASIRLGDTEAFF	TGTGCCAGTATACGGCTGGGAGACACTGAAGCTTTCTTT
NA	TRBJ2-5	TRBV19	NA	CASSRNAGETQYF	TGTGCCAGTAGTAGGAATGCGGGGGAGACCCAGTACTTC
once	TRBJ1-6	TRBV9	TRBD1	CASSANRGRNSPLHF	TGTGCCAGCAGCGCCAACAGGGGGAGGAATTCACCCCTCCACTTT
NA	TRBJ2-2	TRBV14	NA	CASSPSGSPTGELFF	TGTGCCAGCAGCCCCTCCGGGAGTCCCACCGGGGAGCTGTTTTTT
NA	TRBJ1-3	TRBV13	TRBD1	CASSPGTGGSGNTIYF	TGTGCCAGCAGCCCCGGGACAGGGGGCTCTGGAAACACCATATATTTT
once	TRBJ1-4	TRBV2	NA	CASSELTANNEKLFF	TGTGCCAGCAGTGAGTTGACAGCAAATAATGAAAAACTGTTTTTT
NA	TRBJ2-5	TRBV7-9	NA	CASSSPGAQETQYF	TGTGCCAGCAGCTCGCCAGGGGCCCAAGAGACCCAGTACTTC
NA	TRBJ1-2	TRBV27	NA	CASRETGRGYTF	TGTGCCAGCAGAGAAACAGGGAGAGGCTACACCTTC
NA	TRBJ2-7	TRBV2	TRBD1	CAIQGAGSYEQYF	TGTGCCATCCAGGGGGCTGGGAGTTACGAGCAGTACTTC
NA	TRBJ2-7	TRBV5-1	NA	CASSPPGAGTYEQYF	TGCGCCAGCAGCCCCCCTGGCGCGGGAACCTACGAGCAGTACTTC
NA	TRBJ1-2	TRBV4-3	NA	CASSQQGRYGYTF	TGCGCCAGCAGCCAGCAGGGTCGCTATGGCTACACCTTC
NA	TRBJ2-7	TRBV6-1	TRBD2	CASSEAQGGPYEQYF	TGTGCCAGCAGTGAAGCGCAGGGAGGGCCCTACGAGCAGTACTTC
NA	TRBJ2-2	TRBV7-9	TRBD2	CASSSRLAGVGELFF	TGTGCCAGCAGCTCCCGGCTAGCGGGGGTCGGGGAGCTGTTTTTT
NA	TRBJ2-2	TRBV5-4	NA	CASSPKTGLPGELFF	TGTGCCAGCAGCCCCAAGACCGGACTACCCGGGGAGCTGTTTTTT
NA	TRBJ1-4	TRBV5-4	NA	CATTEEGGEKLFF	TGTGCCACCACCGAGGAGGGCGGTGAAAAACTGTTTTTT
few	TRBJ1-1	TRBV9	TRBD1	CASSGQGNTEAFF	TGTGCCAGCAGCGGACAGGGGAACACTGAAGCTTTCTTT
few	TRBJ2-7	TRBV7-3	TRBD2	CASSTGLEYEQYF	TGTGCCAGCAGCACGGGACTAGAGTACGAGCAGTACTTC
NA	TRBJ1-5	TRBV19	NA	CASIPRGNNQPQHF	TGTGCCAGTATCCCGAGGGGGAACAATCAGCCCCAGCATTTT